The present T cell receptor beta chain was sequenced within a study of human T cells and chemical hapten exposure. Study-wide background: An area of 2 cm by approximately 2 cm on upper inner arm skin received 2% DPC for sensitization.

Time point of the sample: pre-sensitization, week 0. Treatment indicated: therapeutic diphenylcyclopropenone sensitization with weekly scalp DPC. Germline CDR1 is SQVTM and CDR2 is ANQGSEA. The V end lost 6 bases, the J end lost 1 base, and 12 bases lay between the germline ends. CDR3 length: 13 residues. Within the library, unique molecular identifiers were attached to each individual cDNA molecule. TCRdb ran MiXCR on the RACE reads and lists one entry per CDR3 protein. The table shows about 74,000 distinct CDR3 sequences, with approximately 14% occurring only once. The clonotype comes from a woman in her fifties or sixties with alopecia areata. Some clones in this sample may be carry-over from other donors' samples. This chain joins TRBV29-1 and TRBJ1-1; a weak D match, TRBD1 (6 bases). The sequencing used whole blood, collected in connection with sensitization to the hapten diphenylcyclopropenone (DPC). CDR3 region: CSVGGHGNTEAFF. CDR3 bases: TGCAGCGTGGGGGGCCATGGGAACACTGAAGCTTTCTTT.